The rows below give T cell receptor beta chains drawn from one sample of a study of T-cell reconstitution after alpha-beta-depleted transplantation in children. TCRdb re-derived calls from the PCR reads in MiXCR, one entry per CDR3 protein. The data contain some 200,000 distinct CDR3 sequences, 7.5% to 9.5% of them singletons. This material consisted of PBMCs, mostly from graft donor cells, taken 360 days after TCRalphabeta/CD19-depleted stem cell transplant. Receptor source: a male patient between 2 and 15 years old who had a stem cell transplant for acute myeloid leukemia, so the T cells may come from the graft donor. The CDR3 runs from the conserved cysteine through the conserved F or W. Fields, in order: J gene, V gene, clone size, D gene, CDR3 DNA, CDR3 protein. A D gene is named only where the DNA matches it firmly. Clone size appears in some rows only: once, few, many, or a class for an expanded clone.

TRBJ2-4 TRBV7-3 many TRBD1 TGTGCCAGCAGCTTAAGTGCGACAGGGGGCTTGGGGAACATTCAGTACTTC CASSLSATGGLGNIQYF
TRBJ2-1 TRBV11-3 - - TGTGCCAGCAGCCGGAGGACGACTTCTCGAGGGGACAATGAGCAGTTCTTC CASSRRTTSRGDNEQFF
TRBJ2-3 TRBV4-2 few - TGTGCCAGCAGCCACAGCGCGTTGAGAGCGACGAGCACAGATACGCAGTATTTT CASSHSALRATSTDTQYF
TRBJ2-1 TRBV29-1 many - TGCAGCGTTAAAAGGGGGGAAGCCTACAATGAGCAGTTCTTC CSVKRGEAYNEQFF
TRBJ1-4 TRBV20-1 few - TGCAGTGCTTTTGACAGCCTCCTCACAACTAATGAAAAACTGTTTTTT CSAFDSLLTTNEKLFF
TRBJ2-7 TRBV20-1 few TRBD2 TGCAGTGCTAGATCGCCACCCTGGGGGGGCGAGCAGTACTTC CSARSPPWGGEQYF
TRBJ1-1 TRBV7-6 - - TGTGCCAGCAGCTTAGCGGACGGAGTGAACACTGAAGCTTTCTTT CASSLADGVNTEAFF
TRBJ2-5 TRBV5-5 - - TGTGCCATCAGCCCTGGGCTGGGAGAGACCCAGTACTTC CAISPGLGETQYF
TRBJ2-5 TRBV3-1 many TRBD2 TGTGCCAGCAGCCAAGCGGGACTACCTGAAGAGACCCAGTACTTC CASSQAGLPEETQYF
TRBJ2-2 TRBV24-1 - - TGTGCCACCAGTGATCCGGGGGTTCGAGTTCCGGAGCTGTTTTTT CATSDPGVRVPELFF
TRBJ2-3 TRBV4-1 many - TGCGCCAGCAGCCAAGGTCTTGGCACAGATACGCAGTATTTT CASSQGLGTDTQYF
TRBJ2-7 TRBV5-1 - TRBD1 TGCGCCAGCAGCTTGCTGGGGGACAGGGACTACGAGCAGTACTTC CASSLLGDRDYEQYF
TRBJ2-1 TRBV5-1 many - TGCGCCAGCAGCTTTACAGCGTACAATGAGCAGTTCTTC CASSFTAYNEQFF
TRBJ1-1 TRBV5-1 many - TGCGCCAGCAGACCCCCCATGAACACTGAAGCTTTCTTT CASRPPMNTEAFF
TRBJ1-1 TRBV4-1 - TRBD1 TGCGCCAGCAGCCACCGGACAGGGTTGGACACTGAAGCTTTCTTT CASSHRTGLDTEAFF
TRBJ1-2 TRBV14 few - TGTGCCAGCAGCCCGATGACAGGCTCCTATGGCTACACCTTC CASSPMTGSYGYTF
TRBJ2-3 TRBV18 few - TGTGCCAGCTCACCAAACCTAGATACGCAGTATTTT CASSPNLDTQYF
TRBJ2-5 TRBV7-2 many TRBD2 TGTGCCAGCAGCCTCAGGCGGGGACTAGCAAAAGAGACCCAGTACTTC CASSLRRGLAKETQYF
TRBJ2-3 TRBV7-8 many TRBD2 TGTGCCAGCAGCATGTTTAGCGGGGGGAAGGGGGATACGCAGTATTTT CASSMFSGGKGDTQYF
TRBJ1-1 TRBV5-1 many - TGCGCCAGCAGCTTGACCGGGGTAAGCGCTGAAGCTTTCTTT CASSLTGVSAEAFF